This record concerns one T cell receptor beta chain sequence. The antigen remains unidentified. The data are from a study of T-cell memory formation after mild COVID-19. Turning to the study itself: TCR clustering was largely donor specific.

TCRdb redid the calling of the 5' RACE reads with MiXCR, one entry per CDR3 protein. The sample records fewer than 650,000 distinct CDR3 sequences, around a sixth being singletons. The CDR3 length is 14 residues. Germline loops: CDR1 DFQATT, CDR2 SNEGSKA (reference sequence). V lost 3 bases, J lost 5 bases, and 7 bases stayed unmatched. Study-wide results and limits: There was a balanced CD4/CD8 profile in clones contracting day 15 to 85, and later expanders leaned CD4+. Memory cells collected pre-infection included some clones that later responded, suggesting cross-reactive memory joined.

The receptor comes from an adult woman who had mild COVID-19 (a few samples of this study predate the infection). Cell type and time point are not known. Source material: PBMCs or a T cell subset sorted from them (not recorded which). J is TRBJ2-3 and V is TRBV20-1, with 8 bases fitting TRBD1. CDR3 bases: TGCAGTGCTAGGGACAGGGTCGGGAGAGATACGCAGTATTTT. It encodes CSARDRVGRDTQYF.